This TCR beta chain was captured in a study of T cell responses to AZD1222 COVID-19 vaccine. Background on the study: Pooled together were second doses at about 4 or about 12 weeks. Study observations and caveats: Per reports, nearly half of all spike-specific TCRs target regions that are unmutated in variants. Vaccine-associated CD4 TCRs spanned spike, dominant at 160-218 and 743-854.

Deletions cut 7 bases from V and 0 bases from J, with 11 bases between. This CDR3 region has 14 residues. Germline assignment: CDR1 LNHDA and CDR2 SQIVND (reference sequence). Method: immunoSEQ multiplex PCR; TCRdb's copy keeps in-frame clones and lacks some. The table includes roughly 160,000 clones, 85% to 95% detected once. To note about this clone: Its cognate antigen is unknown.

The genes are TRBV19 and TRBJ2-3; D ambiguous. The clonotype was recovered from an adult in good health. The source was peripheral blood, collected on day 0 of AZD1222 vaccination. For the CDR3, the DNA is TGTGCCAGTAAACCATCCGTTAGCACAGATACGCAGTATTTT. The encoded protein is CASKPSVSTDTQYF. Looking up the rest from reference TRBV19 and TRBJ2-3 gives the full variable domain: DGGITQSPKYLFRKEGQNVTLSCEQNLNHDAMYWYRQDPGQGLRLIYYSQIVNDFQKGDIAEGYSVSREKKESFPLTVTSAQKNPTAFYLCASKPSVSTDTQYFGPGTRLTVL.